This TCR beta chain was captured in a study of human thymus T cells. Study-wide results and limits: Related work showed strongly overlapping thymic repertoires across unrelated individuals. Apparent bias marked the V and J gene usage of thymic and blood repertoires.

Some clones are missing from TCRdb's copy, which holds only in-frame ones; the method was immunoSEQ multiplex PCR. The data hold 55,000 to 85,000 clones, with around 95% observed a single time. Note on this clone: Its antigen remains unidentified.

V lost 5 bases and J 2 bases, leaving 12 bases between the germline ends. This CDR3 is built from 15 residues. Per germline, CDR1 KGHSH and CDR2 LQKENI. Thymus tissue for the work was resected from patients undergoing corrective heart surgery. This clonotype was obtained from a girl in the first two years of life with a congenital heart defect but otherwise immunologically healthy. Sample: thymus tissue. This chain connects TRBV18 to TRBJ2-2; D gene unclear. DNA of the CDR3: TGTGCCAGCTCAGAATCCGCAGGAAACACCGGGGAGCTGTTTTTT. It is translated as CASSESAGNTGELFF.